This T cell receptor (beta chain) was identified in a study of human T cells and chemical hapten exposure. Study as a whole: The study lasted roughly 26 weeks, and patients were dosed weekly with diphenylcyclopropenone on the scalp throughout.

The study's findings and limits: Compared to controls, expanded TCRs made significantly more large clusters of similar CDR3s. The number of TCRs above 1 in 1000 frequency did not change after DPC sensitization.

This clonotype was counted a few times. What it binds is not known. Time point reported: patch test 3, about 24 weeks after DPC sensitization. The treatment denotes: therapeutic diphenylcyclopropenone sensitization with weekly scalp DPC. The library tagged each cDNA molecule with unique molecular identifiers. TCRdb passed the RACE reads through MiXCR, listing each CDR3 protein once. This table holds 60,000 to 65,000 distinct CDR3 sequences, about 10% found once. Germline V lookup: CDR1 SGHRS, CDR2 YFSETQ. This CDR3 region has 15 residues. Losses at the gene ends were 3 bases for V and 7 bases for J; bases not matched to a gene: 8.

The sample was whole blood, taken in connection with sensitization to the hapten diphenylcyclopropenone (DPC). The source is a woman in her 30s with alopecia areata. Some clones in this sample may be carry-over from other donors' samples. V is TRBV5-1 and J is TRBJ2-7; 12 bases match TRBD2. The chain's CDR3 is CASSSTSGGPIEQYF. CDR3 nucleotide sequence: TGCGCCAGCAGCTCCACTAGCGGGGGGCCTATTGAGCAGTACTTC.